This passage covers 22 T cell receptor beta chains from one sample sequenced in a study of T-cell memory formation after mild COVID-19. TCRdb re-called the 5' RACE reads with MiXCR, one entry per CDR3 protein. Here the sample spans about 130,000 distinct CDR3 sequences, 5% to 6.5% being singletons. The material sequenced was PBMCs or a T cell subset sorted from them (not recorded which). The receptors stem from an adult woman who had mild COVID-19 (a few samples of this study predate the infection). Cell type and time point are not known.

The chain has TRBV11-1 and TRBJ2-7; D may correspond to TRBD1 or TRBD2 (5 bases each). This CDR3 is 15 amino acids long. V shed 0 bases and J shed 0 bases, with 9 bases lying between them. CDR1 is SGHAT, CDR2 FQDESV, per germline (reference sequence). CDR3 nucleotides: TGTGCCAGCAGCTTAGCGGGGGTCGGCTCCTACGAGCAGTACGTC. Its protein product is CASSLAGVGSYEQYV.

This clonotype was picked up a small number of times. This rearrangement joins TRBV27 to TRBJ1-1; 11 bases align to TRBD1. This CDR3 is 17 amino acids long. J lost 0 bases, V lost 5 bases, and 8 bases had no gene match. Germline CDR1 and CDR2: MNHEY and SMNVEV (reference sequence). The CDR3 region is CASSLGTGGRLNTEAFF. The CDR3 bases are TGTGCCAGCAGTCTCGGGACAGGGGGGAGACTGAACACTGAAGCTTTCTTT.

V usage is TRBV10-2 and J usage is TRBJ2-7; 10 bases match TRBD1. The CDR3 runs to 15 residues. CDR1 and CDR2 (germline): WSHSY, SAAADI. The V and J ends lost 3 bases and 2 bases, in that order; junction bases with no gene match: 4. The DNA of the CDR3 is TGCGCCAGCAGTGATCTGGGGACAGGGGCCTACGAGCAGTACTTC. Translation gives CASSDLGTGAYEQYF.

This clonotype was observed at least ten times. This chain uses TRBV7-9 with TRBJ2-7; no firm D call. CDR3 length: 12 amino acids. CDR1 SEHNR and CDR2 FQNEAQ come from the germline V gene (reference sequence). Trimming stripped 1 base from V and 9 bases from J, with 10 bases between. CDR3 sequence: CASSLVQWPQYF. In DNA form, the CDR3 reads TGTGCCAGCAGCTTAGTTCAGTGGCCGCAGTACTTC.

Many counts were recorded for this clonotype. V gene TRBV29-1 combines with J gene TRBJ2-1, with D hard to call. Trimming took off 1 base at V and 6 bases at J, with 19 bases between the two ends. This CDR3 is built from 16 residues. In germline, CDR1 is SQVTM, CDR2 ANQGSEA. The CDR3 sequence: CSVEVAQAKAFNEQFF. As DNA, the CDR3 is TGCAGCGTTGAAGTTGCGCAGGCTAAGGCGTTCAATGAGCAGTTCTTC.

This clonotype appeared many times. The V call is TRBV11-1, the J call TRBJ2-1; 8 bases line up with TRBD2. Germline trimming cut 5 bases from V and 5 bases from J; bases unmatched to any gene: 11. The V gene's germline CDR1 is SGHAT and CDR2 FQDESV (reference sequence). The CDR3 contains 16 residues. The CDR3 loop reads CASSRGGNSGNNEQFF. The CDR3, as DNA: TGTGCCAGCAGCCGAGGGGGTAATAGCGGGAACAATGAGCAGTTCTTC.

This clonotype was counted only a few times. Here the CDR3 reads CASSLEPSSGFGYGYTF. The CDR3 DNA sequence: TGTGCCAGCAGCTTAGAACCCTCGTCAGGGTTCGGCTATGGCTACACCTTC. The chain carries TRBV11-2 and TRBJ1-2; D possibly corresponds to TRBD1 (5 bases). Germline loops: CDR1 SGHAT, CDR2 FQNNGV. This CDR3 spans 17 amino acids. Trimming took off 0 bases at V and 4 bases at J, with 18 bases between the two ends.

The V call is TRBV11-2, the J call TRBJ2-3; 8 nucleotides line up with TRBD2. The CDR3 extends over 16 amino acids. With 3 bases clipped from V and 4 bases from J, the junction kept 9 bases outside the gene matches. CDR1 and CDR2 from the germline V gene are SGHAT and FQNNGV. CDR3 in amino acids: CASSFFGTSGSDTQYF. The CDR3 coding sequence is TGTGCCAGCAGCTTCTTTGGGACTAGTGGCTCAGATACGCAGTATTTT.

This clonotype was picked up many times. A read error may produce the germline difference seen at one junction end. The genes are TRBV12-3 or TRBV12-4 and TRBJ2-7; 12 bases map to TRBD2. CDR3 length: 14 residues. The CDR3 coding sequence is TGTGCCAGCAGTCTAGCGGGAGGGTTCTACGAGCAGTACTTC. As protein: CASSLAGGFYEQYF.

This clonotype was picked up many times. The chain has TRBV12-3 or TRBV12-4 and TRBJ1-1; TRBD1 agrees at 10 bases. V was pared by 6 bases and J by 11 bases, with 9 bases of the junction left unmatched. The CDR3 sequence is 13 residues long. In DNA, the CDR3 is TGTGCCAGCAGACCCGGGACAGGGGATCGGGCTTTCTTT. Protein sequence: CASRPGTGDRAFF.

This chain uses TRBV5-1 with TRBJ1-2; the D is unclear. Trimming took 3 bases from V and 0 from J, leaving 6 bases between them. The CDR3 runs 13 residues. Germline loops: CDR1 SGHRS, CDR2 YFSETQ. CDR3 coding DNA: TGCGCCAGCAGCTCGGTCGCTAACTATGGCTACACCTTC. This gives the protein CASSSVANYGYTF.

This clonotype was seen more than once but under ten times. The chain uses TRBV5-1 and TRBJ2-3; D not certain. The CDR3 covers 12 residues. Trimming stripped 0 bases from V and 4 bases from J, with 3 bases between. Germline CDR1 is SGHRS and CDR2 is YFSETQ. The CDR3 bases are TGCGCCAGCAGCTTGGCAGCAGATACGCAGTATTTT. Protein product: CASSLAADTQYF.

This chain links TRBV7-9 with TRBJ2-5; D is unresolved. CDR1 SEHNR and CDR2 FQNEAQ come from the germline V gene (reference sequence). V dropped 6 bases and J dropped 1 base, with 9 bases sitting between them. The CDR3 covers 13 residues. The CDR3 nucleotides are TGTGCCAGCAGATCAGAACTCCAAGAGACCCAGTACTTC. It codes for CASRSELQETQYF.

This rearrangement joins TRBV5-5 to TRBJ1-1, with D hard to call. This CDR3 is built from 14 residues. Trimming stripped 3 bases from V and 5 bases from J, with 14 bases between. The germline V gene encodes CDR1 SGHKS and CDR2 YYEKEE (reference sequence). CDR3 residues: CASSYEGFRTEAFF. The CDR3 DNA is TGTGCCAGCAGCTATGAGGGATTTCGGACTGAAGCTTTCTTT.

The V and J genes are TRBV7-3 and TRBJ1-1; 7 bases agree with TRBD1. Germline CDR1 and CDR2: SGHTA and FQGTGA. The CDR3 has 13 residues. V lost 5 bases, J lost 4 bases, and 4 bases stayed unmatched. The CDR3 is CASSMTGSTEAFF. CDR3 in DNA: TGTGCCAGCAGCATGACAGGGAGCACTGAAGCTTTCTTT.

Turning to this clonotype: A single base separates this from a much larger clone, so it may be a read error. CDR3 nucleotides: TGTGCCAGCAGCTACCCGGACAGGGGGATCTATGGCTACACCTTC. Its protein is CASSYPDRGIYGYTF. The chain joins TRBV5-5 to TRBJ1-2; 10 positions agree with TRBD1. This CDR3 comprises 15 residues. Germline V gene sequence: CDR1 SGHKS, CDR2 YYEKEE (reference sequence). J gave up 4 bases and V 3 bases, and 6 bases lay outside the gene matches.

This clonotype was counted a few times. V usage is TRBV19 and J usage is TRBJ2-4; D remains unclear. In germline, CDR1 is LNHDA, CDR2 SQIVND (reference sequence). Trimming shortened V by 6 bases and J by 0 bases, and 9 bases separated the two germline ends. The CDR3 loop spans 14 amino acids. The CDR3 region is CASSPVLAKNIQYF. The CDR3 coding sequence is TGTGCCAGTAGCCCTGTATTAGCCAAAAACATTCAGTACTTC.

This clonotype was found many times. J is TRBJ2-1 and V is TRBV18; D possibly uses TRBD1 or TRBD2 (5 bases each). Trimming removed 1 base at V and 15 bases at J, with 10 bases between. This CDR3 comprises 11 residues. Germline CDR1 is KGHSH and CDR2 is LQKENI. The CDR3 reads CASSPRDEWFF. CDR3 in DNA: TGTGCCAGCTCACCACGGGACGAATGGTTCTTC.

This clonotype was picked up a small number of times. The rearrangement joins TRBV19 to TRBJ1-2; 7 bases align to TRBD1. This CDR3 has 14 residues. Germline trimming cut 6 bases from V and 2 bases from J; bases unmatched to any gene: 6. Per the germline V gene, CDR1 is LNHDA and CDR2 is SQIVND (reference sequence). This CDR3 reads CASRRDSINYGYTF. CDR3 sequence (DNA): TGTGCCAGTAGGCGGGACAGTATCAACTATGGCTACACCTTC.

The rearrangement uses TRBV7-9 and TRBJ2-1; D is perhaps TRBD2 (5 bases). CDR1 and CDR2 (germline): SEHNR, FQNEAQ (reference sequence). The CDR3 is made up of 15 amino acids. Trimming cost V 5 bases and J 4 bases, with 15 bases left between them. This CDR3 is CASSPTPQRYNEQFF. DNA for the CDR3: TGTGCCAGCAGCCCCACCCCCCAGCGGTACAATGAGCAGTTCTTC.

In its sample, this clonotype was seen a few times. The gene calls are TRBV6-7 and TRBJ1-1; D gene ambiguous. TRBV6-7 counts as an open reading frame of uncertain function. The CDR3 is made up of 10 amino acids. With 6 bases removed from V and 3 bases from J, the gap between germline ends came to 2 bases. The CDR3 sequence: CASSYTEAFF. CDR3 coding DNA: TGTGCCAGCAGCTACACTGAAGCTTTCTTT.

The gene calls are TRBV5-6 and TRBJ2-1, with 8 bases lining up with TRBD1. Germline loops: CDR1 SGHDT, CDR2 YYEEEE. The CDR3 runs to 15 residues. Trimming at V came to 4 bases and at J to 1 base, leaving 4 bases not matched to a gene. In DNA form, the CDR3 reads TGTGCCAGCAGCATAGGACAGGGTTCCTACAATGAGCAGTTCTTC. Translated, it gives CASSIGQGSYNEQFF. Full variable domain (remainder filled in from reference TRBV5-6 and TRBJ2-1): DAGVTQSPTHLIKTRGQQVTLRCSPKSGHDTVSWYQQALGQGPQFIFQYYEEEERQRGNFPDRFSGHQFPNYSSELNVNALLLGDSALYLCASSIGQGSYNEQFFGPGTRLTVL.